The 26 T cell receptor beta chains listed next were all sequenced from one sample in a study of T-cell reconstitution after alpha-beta-depleted transplantation in children. As it was prepared, the TCRbeta library received unique molecular identifiers. A single record per CDR3 protein comes from TCRdb applying MiXCR to the PCR reads. The sample has about 200,000 distinct CDR3 sequences, about 6.6% seen once. The sequencing here drew on PBMCs, taken before TCRalphabeta/CD19-depleted stem cell transplant. All receptors come from a boy between 2 and 15 years old with acute lymphoblastic leukemia, due to receive a stem cell transplant.

V usage is TRBV6-1 and J usage is TRBJ1-5; perhaps TRBD1 as D (5 bases). Trimming stripped 3 bases from V and 2 bases from J, with 11 bases between. The CDR3 is 15 residues long. Germline values: CDR1 MNHNS, CDR2 SASEGT. Here the CDR3 DNA reads TGTGCCAGCAGTGATCAGGGAGGTCGCAATCAGCCCCAGCATTTT. Its protein is CASSDQGGRNQPQHF.

Many counts were recorded for this clonotype. J is TRBJ2-3 and V is TRBV28, with 7 nucleotides matching TRBD2. The junction had 13 bases not matched to a gene; V was cut back by 4 bases and J by 0 bases. The CDR3 has 18 amino acids. Germline CDR1 and CDR2: MDHEN and SYDVKM. CDR3 region: CASSSAGITTSSTDTQYF. DNA of the CDR3: TGTGCCAGCAGTTCAGCGGGAATAACAACCTCTAGCACAGATACGCAGTATTTT.

This clonotype was counted many times. A read error may produce the germline difference seen at one junction end. The V gene is TRBV13, the J gene TRBJ1-5; D remains ambiguous. CDR1 is PRHDT, CDR2 FYEKMQ, per germline (reference sequence). The CDR3 is 13 residues long. DNA for the CDR3: TGTGCCAGCAGCATAGGTGACAATCAGCCCCAGCATTTT. Encoded protein: CASSIGDNQPQHF.

Regarding this clonotype: A read error may produce the germline difference seen at one junction end. Here the CDR3 reads CASSLSLAGTNEQFF. The CDR3 nucleotides read TGTGCTAGCAGCTTATCACTAGCGGGGACCAATGAGCAGTTCTTC. The J gene is TRBJ2-1, the V gene TRBV7-7; 10 nucleotides match TRBD2. Looked up from germline, CDR1 is SSHAT and CDR2 is FNYEAQ (reference sequence). This CDR3 is built from 15 residues.

This clonotype came up many times. The V gene is TRBV5-1, the J gene TRBJ1-1, with TRBD1 matching over 7 bases. The germline V gene encodes CDR1 SGHRS and CDR2 YFSETQ. The CDR3 has 14 residues. Trimming took 5 bases from V and 4 from J; bases not matched to a gene: 8. The CDR3 region is CASRRTGMGTEAFF. For the CDR3, the DNA is TGCGCCAGCAGACGGACAGGAATGGGCACTGAAGCTTTCTTT.

This clonotype was picked up many times. The chain combines TRBV12-3 or TRBV12-4 with TRBJ2-3; tentatively, D is TRBD1 (5 bases). Trimming pared 6 bases from V and 10 bases from J, leaving 11 bases between. The CDR3 extends over 11 amino acids. CDR3 amino acids: CASRTGSAQYF. In DNA form, the CDR3 reads TGTGCCAGCAGAACAGGATCAGCGCAGTATTTT.

The V and J genes are TRBV28 and TRBJ2-1; 11 bases map to TRBD2. The CDR3 length is 16 residues. V lost 5 bases, J lost 0 bases, and 3 bases stayed unmatched. Germline V CDR1 and CDR2: MDHEN, SYDVKM. The CDR3 nucleotides are TGTGCCAGCAGTCCACTAGCGGGAGACTCCTACAATGAGCAGTTCTTC. As protein: CASSPLAGDSYNEQFF.

This clonotype was observed many times. V is TRBV24-1 and J is TRBJ1-3, with TRBD1 identical over 9 bases. Germline V gene sequence: CDR1 KGHDR, CDR2 SFDVKD. V shed 5 bases and J 0 bases; nucleotides not matched to a gene: 4. CDR3 size: 16 residues. CDR3 bases: TGTGCCACCAGTGTCCAGGACAGGGGCTCTGGAAACACCATATATTTT. This translates into CATSVQDRGSGNTIYF.

In this sample, this clonotype turned up a few times. The genes are TRBV4-2 and TRBJ2-7; D may be TRBD2 (6 bases). CDR3 length: 15 amino acids. CDR1 and CDR2 from the germline V gene are LGHNA and YNFKEQ. Trimming removed 4 bases at V and 5 bases at J, with 18 bases between. In nucleotides, the CDR3 is TGTGCCAGCAGCCCCCCCGGGGGAGGCCCCAACGAGCAGTACTTC. This codes for CASSPPGGGPNEQYF.

This clonotype was counted at least ten times. V and J are TRBV20-1 and TRBJ2-1; 14 nucleotides line up with TRBD2. The junction had 13 bases not matched to a gene; V was cut back by 3 bases and J by 0 bases. The CDR3 contains 20 residues. Germline CDR1 is DFQATT and CDR2 is SNEGSKA (reference sequence). CDR3 bases: TGCAGTGCTAGTTCCAATCCGGGACTAGCGGGAGTGGGCTCCTACAATGAGCAGTTCTTC. It encodes CSASSNPGLAGVGSYNEQFF.

V gene TRBV27 combines with J gene TRBJ2-7; TRBD1 matches at 7 bases. V dropped 5 bases and J dropped 6; count of bases not matched to a gene: 4. Germline V lookup: CDR1 MNHEY, CDR2 SMNVEV (reference sequence). The CDR3 consists of 12 residues. CDR3: CASSHRQGEQYF. The CDR3 nucleotides read TGTGCCAGCAGTCATCGACAGGGCGAGCAGTACTTC.

The table lists this clonotype with many counts. V usage is TRBV7-2 and J usage is TRBJ1-4, with TRBD1 identical over 7 bases. This CDR3 has 15 residues. V was pared by 5 bases and J by 3 bases, with 6 bases of the junction left unmatched. The germline gives CDR1 SGHTA, CDR2 FQGNSA. The CDR3 nucleotides read TGTGCCAGCAGCGACCACAGGGGATCTAATGAAAAACTGTTTTTT. It codes for CASSDHRGSNEKLFF.

This clonotype was observed a single time. This chain uses TRBV6-5 with TRBJ2-5; no reliable D call. The CDR3 is made up of 16 amino acids. Germline values: CDR1 MNHEY, CDR2 SVGAGI. Trimming pared 4 bases from V and 4 bases from J, leaving 19 bases between. The CDR3 loop is CASSLSPRPMGETQYF. The DNA of the CDR3 is TGTGCCAGCAGTTTAAGTCCCCGTCCGATGGGAGAGACCCAGTACTTC.

This clonotype occurred many times. Here the CDR3 DNA reads TGTGCCAGCAGTTACTCGAAAGCTAGCGGGGACTACAATGAGCAGTTCTTC. It specifies CASSYSKASGDYNEQFF. The rearrangement links TRBV6-2 or TRBV6-3 to TRBJ2-1; TRBD2 aligns across 9 bases. After removal of 0 bases from V and 3 bases from J, the junction contained 6 bases not matched to a gene. The germline V gene encodes CDR1 MNHEY and CDR2 SVGEGT. The CDR3 extends over 17 amino acids.

This clonotype occurred many times. The J gene is TRBJ2-2, the V gene TRBV5-1; 10 nucleotides align to TRBD2. Germline values: CDR1 SGHRS, CDR2 YFSETQ. The CDR3 runs 17 residues. The junction had 9 bases not matched to a gene; V was cut back by 4 bases and J by 3 bases. CDR3 residues: CASSPRLAGTHTGELFF. The CDR3 coding sequence is TGCGCCAGCAGCCCAAGACTAGCGGGTACGCACACCGGGGAGCTGTTTTTT.

This clonotype showed up just a few times. The genes are TRBV28 and TRBJ2-3, with 8 bases fitting TRBD2. The V gene end was trimmed by 2 bases and the J gene end by 3 bases; junction bases not matched to a gene: 7. The CDR3 is 16 residues long. Germline CDR1 reads MDHEN; CDR2 reads SYDVKM. The DNA for the CDR3 is TGTGCCAGCAGTTTAAAAGCGGGAGATTTGACAGATACGCAGTATTTT. Its protein product is CASSLKAGDLTDTQYF.

This clonotype was seen more than once but under ten times. J is TRBJ2-7 and V is TRBV6-2 or TRBV6-3; the D call may be TRBD1 or TRBD2 (5 bases each). Germline CDR1 and CDR2: MNHEY and SVGEGT. The CDR3 loop spans 15 amino acids. The ends were cut back, 7 bases at V and 0 bases at J, with 16 bases in the middle. CDR3 coding DNA: TGTGCCAGCACTTCATCCGGGACGTCCTCCTACGAGCAGTACTTC. Its protein product is CASTSSGTSSYEQYF.

As regards this clonotype: A much larger clone sits a single nucleotide away, making a read error possible. This sequence joins TRBV5-1 and TRBJ2-5; D remains unclear. Trimming pared 4 bases from V and 4 bases from J, leaving 11 bases between. CDR3 size: 13 residues. Per the germline V gene, CDR1 is SGHRS and CDR2 is YFSETQ. The CDR3 loop reads CASSPTGGETQYF. DNA of the CDR3: TGCGCCAGCAGCCCTACTGGCGGAGAGACCCAGTACTTC.

Comment on this clonotype: At one end the junction does not follow the germline gene, possibly because of a read error. The chain has TRBV12-3 or TRBV12-4 and TRBJ2-5, with 7 bases fitting TRBD2. This CDR3 contains 17 residues. CDR3 protein: CTSSHHWAGDYRETQYF. The CDR3 nucleotides read TGTACCAGCAGCCATCATTGGGCGGGGGACTACCGGGAGACCCAGTACTTC.

This clonotype was detected many times. The chain carries TRBV4-2 and TRBJ2-5; 7 bases line up with TRBD2. The CDR3 is made up of 17 amino acids. Germline lookup yields CDR1 LGHNA and CDR2 YNFKEQ. V lost 0 bases to trimming and J lost 7 bases; unmatched junction nucleotides: 14. This CDR3 is CASSQDPLLGGGRTQYF. The CDR3 DNA follows: TGTGCCAGCAGCCAAGATCCACTCCTGGGGGGGGGACGGACCCAGTACTTC.

The chain links TRBV7-9 to TRBJ1-1; TRBD1 matches 8 bases. This CDR3 region has 17 residues. Germline V lookup: CDR1 SEHNR, CDR2 FQNEAQ (reference sequence). Germline trimming cut 4 bases from V and 0 bases from J; bases unmatched to any gene: 10. CDR3 bases: TGTGCCAGCAGCTGGCCCGCCCGGACAGGGCTGAACACTGAAGCTTTCTTT. Translating gives CASSWPARTGLNTEAFF.

This clonotype was counted at least ten times. This rearrangement joins TRBV5-1 to TRBJ2-7, with D unresolved. The CDR3 has 13 residues. Germline V gives CDR1 SGHRS, CDR2 YFSETQ. Trimming removed 2 bases at V and 5 bases at J, with 11 bases between. CDR3 in DNA: TGCGCCAGCAGCTTTCGGAGTACGGACGAGCAGTACTTC. It is translated as CASSFRSTDEQYF.

The table lists this clonotype with a few counts. This rearrangement joins TRBV7-2 to TRBJ2-7, with 9 bases aligning to TRBD1. This CDR3 region has 15 residues. J lost 2 bases, V lost 4 bases, and 6 bases had no gene match. Germline V gene lookup returns CDR1 SGHTA and CDR2 FQGNSA. The CDR3 bases are TGTGCCAGCAGCTGGGGTGGGGACAGGGCCTACGAGCAGTACTTC. This sequence encodes CASSWGGDRAYEQYF.

The V and J genes are TRBV7-2 and TRBJ1-2, with D uncertain. Germline CDR1 and CDR2: SGHTA and FQGNSA. This CDR3 has 14 amino acids. The V end lost 5 bases, the J end lost 7 bases, and 17 bases lay between the germline ends. DNA of the CDR3: TGTGCCAGCAGCCCGGGATATGTAGTTAGTGGCTACACCTTC. It is translated as CASSPGYVVSGYTF.

This clonotype has at least ten counts. V gene TRBV10-3 combines with J gene TRBJ2-1, with 12 bases matching TRBD2. With V trimmed by 5 bases and J by 4 bases, 9 bases remained unmatched. The V gene's germline CDR1 is ENHRY and CDR2 SYGVKD. The CDR3 is made up of 17 amino acids. CDR3 in amino acids: CAISPGRTSGDYNEQFF. In nucleotides, the CDR3 is TGTGCCATCAGTCCAGGACGGACTAGCGGGGATTACAATGAGCAGTTCTTC.

This clonotype was seen many times. The chain combines TRBV28 with TRBJ2-7, with 8 bases that match TRBD1. Per the germline V gene, CDR1 is MDHEN and CDR2 is SYDVKM. The V and J ends lost 5 bases and 2 bases, in that order; junction bases with no gene match: 8. The CDR3 covers 15 residues. For the CDR3, the DNA is TGTGCCAGCAGTCAAAAAACGGACAGGGCCTACGAGCAGTACTTC. Protein sequence: CASSQKTDRAYEQYF. Supplemented by reference TRBV28 and TRBJ2-7, the full variable domain reads DVKVTQSSRYLVKRTGEKVFLECVQDMDHENMFWYRQDPGLGLRLIYFSYDVKMKEKGDIPEGYSVSREKKERFSLILESASTNQTSMYLCASSQKTDRAYEQYFGPGTRLTVT.